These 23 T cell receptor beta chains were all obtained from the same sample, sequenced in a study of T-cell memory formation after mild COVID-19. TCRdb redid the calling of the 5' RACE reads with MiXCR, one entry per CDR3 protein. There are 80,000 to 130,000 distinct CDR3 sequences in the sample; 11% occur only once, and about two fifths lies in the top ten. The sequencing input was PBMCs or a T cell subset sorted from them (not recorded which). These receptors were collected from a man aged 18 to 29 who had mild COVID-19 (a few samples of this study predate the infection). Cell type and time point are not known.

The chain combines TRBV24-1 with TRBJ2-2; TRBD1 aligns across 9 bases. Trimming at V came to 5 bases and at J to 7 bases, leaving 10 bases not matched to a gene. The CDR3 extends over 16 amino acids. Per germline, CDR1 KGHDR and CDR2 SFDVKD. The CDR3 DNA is TGTGCCACCAGTGGTCCGAGGACAGGGGATAGCGGGGAGCTGTTTTTT. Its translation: CATSGPRTGDSGELFF.

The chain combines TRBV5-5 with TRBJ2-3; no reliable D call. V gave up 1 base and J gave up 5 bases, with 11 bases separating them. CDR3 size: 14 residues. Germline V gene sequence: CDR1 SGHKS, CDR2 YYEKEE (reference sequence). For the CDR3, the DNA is TGTGCCAGCAGCTTGTCCGGGTCGGGAGATACGCAGTATTTT. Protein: CASSLSGSGDTQYF.

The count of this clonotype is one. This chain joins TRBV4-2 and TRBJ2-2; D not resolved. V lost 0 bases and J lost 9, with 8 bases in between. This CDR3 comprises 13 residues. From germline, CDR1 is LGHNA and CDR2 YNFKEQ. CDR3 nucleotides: TGTGCCAGCAGCCAAGAAGCCGTCCGGGAGCTGTTTTTT. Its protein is CASSQEAVRELFF.

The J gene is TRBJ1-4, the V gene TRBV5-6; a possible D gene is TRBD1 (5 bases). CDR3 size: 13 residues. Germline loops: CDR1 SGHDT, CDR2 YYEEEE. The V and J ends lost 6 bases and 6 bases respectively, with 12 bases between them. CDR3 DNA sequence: TGTGCCAGCACCGTGGTGGGGGATGAAAAACTGTTTTTT. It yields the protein CASTVVGDEKLFF.

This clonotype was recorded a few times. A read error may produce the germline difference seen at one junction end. CDR3 bases: TGCAGCGTAGAAGGGGGGCAACCCTATGAGCAGTACTTC. The encoded protein is CSVEGGQPYEQYF. The rearrangement links TRBV29-1 to TRBJ2-7; D possibly matches TRBD1 or TRBD2 (6 bases each). The germline CDR1 and CDR2 sequences are SQVTM and ANQGSEA. The CDR3 runs to 13 residues.

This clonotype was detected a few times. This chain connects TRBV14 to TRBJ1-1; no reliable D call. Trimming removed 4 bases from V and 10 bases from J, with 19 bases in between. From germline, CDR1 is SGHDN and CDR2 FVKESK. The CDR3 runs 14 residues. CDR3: CASSPQALGDGAFF. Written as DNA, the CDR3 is TGTGCCAGCAGCCCCCAAGCATTGGGTGATGGAGCTTTCTTT.

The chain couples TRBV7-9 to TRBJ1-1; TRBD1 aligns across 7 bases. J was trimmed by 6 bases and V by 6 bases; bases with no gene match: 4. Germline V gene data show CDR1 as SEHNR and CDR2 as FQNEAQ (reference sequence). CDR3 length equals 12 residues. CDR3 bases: TGTGCCAGCAGTTCGGACAGGCCTGAAGCTTTCTTT. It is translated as CASSSDRPEAFF.

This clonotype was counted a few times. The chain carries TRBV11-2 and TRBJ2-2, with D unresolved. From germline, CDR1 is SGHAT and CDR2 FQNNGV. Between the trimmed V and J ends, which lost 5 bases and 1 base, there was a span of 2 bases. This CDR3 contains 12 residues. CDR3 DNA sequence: TGTGCCAGCAGCGGGAACACCGGGGAGCTGTTTTTT. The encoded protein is CASSGNTGELFF.

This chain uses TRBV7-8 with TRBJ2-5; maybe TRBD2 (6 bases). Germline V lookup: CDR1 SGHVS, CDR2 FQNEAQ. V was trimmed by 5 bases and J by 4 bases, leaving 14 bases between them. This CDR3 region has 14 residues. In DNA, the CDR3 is TGTGCCAGCAGCCCCCGGACCGGGGGAGAGACCCAGTACTTC. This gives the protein CASSPRTGGETQYF.

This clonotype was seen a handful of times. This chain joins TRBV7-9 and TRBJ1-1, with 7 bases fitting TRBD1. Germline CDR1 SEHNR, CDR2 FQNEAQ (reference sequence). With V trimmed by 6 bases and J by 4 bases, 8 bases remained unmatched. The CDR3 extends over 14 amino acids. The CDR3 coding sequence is TGTGCCAGCAGTTCCGCCGACAGGGCCACTGAAGCTTTCTTT. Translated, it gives CASSSADRATEAFF.

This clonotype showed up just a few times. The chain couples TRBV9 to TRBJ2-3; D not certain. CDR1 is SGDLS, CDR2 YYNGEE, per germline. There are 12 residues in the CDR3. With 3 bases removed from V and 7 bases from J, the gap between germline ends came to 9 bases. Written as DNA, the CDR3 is TGTGCCAGCAGCGGCCTGGGAAATACGCAGTATTTT. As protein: CASSGLGNTQYF.

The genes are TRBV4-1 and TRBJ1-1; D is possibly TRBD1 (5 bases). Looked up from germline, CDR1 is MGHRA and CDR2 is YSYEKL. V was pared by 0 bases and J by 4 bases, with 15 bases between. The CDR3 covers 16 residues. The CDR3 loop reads CASSQDSGRVGTEAFF. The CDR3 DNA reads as TGCGCCAGCAGCCAAGATTCGGGCAGGGTTGGCACTGAAGCTTTCTTT.

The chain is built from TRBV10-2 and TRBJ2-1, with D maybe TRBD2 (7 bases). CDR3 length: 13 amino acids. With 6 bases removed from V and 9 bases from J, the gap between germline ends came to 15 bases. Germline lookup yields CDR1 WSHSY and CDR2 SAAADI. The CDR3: CASRTRGPLEQFF. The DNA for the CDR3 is TGCGCCAGCAGGACGCGGGGGCCCCTTGAGCAGTTCTTC.

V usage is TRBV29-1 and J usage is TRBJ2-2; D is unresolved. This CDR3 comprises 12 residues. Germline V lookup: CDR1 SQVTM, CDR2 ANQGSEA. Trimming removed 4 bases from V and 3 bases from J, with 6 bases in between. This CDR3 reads CSVVVYTGELFF. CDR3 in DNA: TGCAGCGTTGTCGTGTACACCGGGGAGCTGTTTTTT.

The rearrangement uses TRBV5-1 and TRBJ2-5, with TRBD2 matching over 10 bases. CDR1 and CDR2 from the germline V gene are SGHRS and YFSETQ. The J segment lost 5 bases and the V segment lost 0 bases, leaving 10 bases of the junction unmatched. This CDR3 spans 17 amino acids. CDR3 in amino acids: CASSLAPPSGSWETQYF. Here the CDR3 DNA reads TGCGCCAGCAGCTTGGCTCCTCCTAGCGGGAGCTGGGAGACCCAGTACTTC.

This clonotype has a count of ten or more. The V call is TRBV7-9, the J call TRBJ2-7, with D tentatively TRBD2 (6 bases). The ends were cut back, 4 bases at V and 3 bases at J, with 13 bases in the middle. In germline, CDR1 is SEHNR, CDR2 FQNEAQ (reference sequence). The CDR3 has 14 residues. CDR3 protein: CASSSGEENYEQYV. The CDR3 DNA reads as TGTGCCAGCAGCTCGGGGGAGGAAAACTACGAGCAGTACGTC.

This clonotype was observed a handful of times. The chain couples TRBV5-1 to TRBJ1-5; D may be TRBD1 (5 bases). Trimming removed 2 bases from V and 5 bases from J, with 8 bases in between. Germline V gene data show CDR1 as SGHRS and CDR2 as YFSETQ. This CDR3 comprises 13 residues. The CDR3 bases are TGCGCCAGCAGCTTAATAGGGGATCAGCCCCAGCATTTT. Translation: CASSLIGDQPQHF.

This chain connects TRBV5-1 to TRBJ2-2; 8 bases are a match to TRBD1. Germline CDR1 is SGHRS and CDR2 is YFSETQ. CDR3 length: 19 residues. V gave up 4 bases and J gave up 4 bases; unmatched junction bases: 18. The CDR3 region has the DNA TGCGCCAGCAGCCTCCACCCGATAGGACAGGGCTCCTCCACCGGGGAGCTGTTTTTT. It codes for CASSLHPIGQGSSTGELFF.

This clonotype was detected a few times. The CDR3 here is CASSLEGGQQYF. CDR3 DNA sequence: TGTGCCAGCAGTTTAGAAGGGGGCCAGCAGTACTTC. The chain links TRBV12-3 or TRBV12-4 to TRBJ2-7; TRBD1 aligns across 7 bases. With V trimmed by 1 base and J by 8 bases, 2 bases remained unmatched. This CDR3 region has 12 residues.

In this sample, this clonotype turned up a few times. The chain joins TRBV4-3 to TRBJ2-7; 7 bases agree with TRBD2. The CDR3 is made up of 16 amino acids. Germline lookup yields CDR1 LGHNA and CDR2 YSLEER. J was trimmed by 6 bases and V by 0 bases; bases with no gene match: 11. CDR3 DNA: TGCGCCAGCAGCCAAGATTTTCGGGGAGGGAAATCCGAGCAGTACTTC. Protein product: CASSQDFRGGKSEQYF.

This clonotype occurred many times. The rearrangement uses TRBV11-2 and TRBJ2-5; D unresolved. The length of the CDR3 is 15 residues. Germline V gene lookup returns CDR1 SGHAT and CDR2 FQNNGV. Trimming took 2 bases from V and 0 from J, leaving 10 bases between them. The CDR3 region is CASSLSSRNQETQYF. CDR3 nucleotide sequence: TGTGCCAGCAGCTTATCCAGCAGGAACCAAGAGACCCAGTACTTC.

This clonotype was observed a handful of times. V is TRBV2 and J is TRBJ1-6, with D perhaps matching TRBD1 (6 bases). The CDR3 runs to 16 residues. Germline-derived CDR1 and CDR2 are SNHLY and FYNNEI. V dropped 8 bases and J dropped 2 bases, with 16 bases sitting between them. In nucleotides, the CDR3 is TGTGCCAGCGCCACAGGGACGTCGACCTATAATTCACCCCTCCACTTT. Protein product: CASATGTSTYNSPLHF.

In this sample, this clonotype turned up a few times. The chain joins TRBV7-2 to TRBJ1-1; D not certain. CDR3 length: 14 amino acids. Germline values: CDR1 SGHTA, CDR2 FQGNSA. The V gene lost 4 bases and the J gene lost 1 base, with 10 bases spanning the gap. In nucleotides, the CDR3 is TGTGCCAGCAGCTGGGCGGGGAGGAACACTGAAGCTTTCTTT. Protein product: CASSWAGRNTEAFF.